The text below deals with one T cell receptor (beta chain). The data were taken from a study of blood T cell repertoires in COVID-19. Study context: In each case, the material was cDNA or gDNA derived from T cells, B-cell-depleted T cells, or PBMCs.

The CDR3 length is 14 residues. Germline CDR1 SGHRS, CDR2 YFSETQ. J was trimmed by 5 bases and V by 2 bases; bases with no gene match: 3. Assay used: immunoSEQ multiplex PCR; TCRdb lists only in-frame clones, some missing. Counted here are 200,000 to 300,000 clones, roughly 76% occurring once; the ten biggest clones make up 7.5%. The clonotype comes from an elderly woman with COVID-19, enrolled during active disease. The specimen was peripheral blood. This chain joins TRBV5-1 and TRBJ2-1, with TRBD2 matching over 8 bases. CDR3: CASSLAGANNEQFF. For the CDR3, the DNA is TGCGCCAGCAGCTTAGCGGGAGCCAACAATGAGCAGTTCTTC.